Listed here are 32 T cell receptor beta chains from one sample, sequenced in a study of CD8 T cells in Susac syndrome. Roughly 0.5 to 1 ug RNA was reverse transcribed with random hexamers. MiXCR, run by TCRdb on the immunoSEQ multiplex PCR reads, gives a single entry per CDR3 protein. Among approximately 160,000 distinct CDR3 sequences, about 96% were seen once, and the ten largest hold around 0.12%. The sequenced material came from CD4+ T cells from PBMCs. Receptor source: a human donor with Susac syndrome.

The genes are TRBV12-5 and TRBJ2-2; 9 bases agree with TRBD1. Germline loops: CDR1 LGHNT, CDR2 FRNRAP. The CDR3 loop spans 14 amino acids. After removal of 7 bases from V and 7 bases from J, the junction contained 7 bases not matched to a gene. CDR3 bases: TGTGCTAGTGCCCTGACAGGGGGACACGGGGAGCTGTTTTTT. This gives the protein CASALTGGHGELFF.

The chain joins TRBV28 to TRBJ2-7; the D gene could be TRBD1 or TRBD2 (5 bases each). This CDR3 is built from 12 residues. From germline, CDR1 is MDHEN and CDR2 SYDVKM. Between the trimmed V and J ends, which lost 10 bases and 4 bases, there was a span of 14 bases. The CDR3 is CAIRGGDYEQYF. The CDR3 coding sequence is TGTGCCATCCGGGGCGGAGATTACGAGCAGTACTTC.

The chain has TRBV29-1 and TRBJ2-7, with TRBD1 matching over 8 bases. The CDR3 length is 15 residues. Trimming at V came to 7 bases and at J to 2 bases, leaving 13 bases not matched to a gene. The germline V gene has CDR1 SQVTM and CDR2 ANQGSEA. CDR3 nucleotides: TGCAGCGACCCCGGGACAGGTATTAGCACCTACGAGCAGTACGTC. Translated: CSDPGTGISTYEQYV.

The chain carries TRBV19 and TRBJ2-2; D perhaps matches TRBD1 (6 bases). Trimming shortened V by 4 bases and J by 4 bases, and 16 bases separated the two germline ends. The CDR3 is made up of 16 amino acids. Germline V CDR1 and CDR2: LNHDA, SQIVND (reference sequence). The CDR3 protein is CASSTPAGAATGELFF. The DNA for the CDR3 is TGTGCCAGTAGTACTCCGGCAGGGGCAGCCACCGGGGAGCTGTTTTTT. Using reference TRBV19 and TRBJ2-2 for the parts outside the CDR3, the full variable domain is DGGITQSPKYLFRKEGQNVTLSCEQNLNHDAMYWYRQDPGQGLRLIYYSQIVNDFQKGDIAEGYSVSREKKESFPLTVTSAQKNPTAFYLCASSTPAGAATGELFFGEGSRLTVL.

The chain uses TRBV5-1 and TRBJ1-2, with 8 nucleotides matching TRBD1. This CDR3 has 15 amino acids. Trimming at V came to 3 bases and at J to 1 base, leaving 5 bases not matched to a gene. Germline assignment: CDR1 SGHRS and CDR2 YFSETQ. The CDR3 loop is CASSSGTGYNYGYTF. CDR3 bases: TGCGCCAGCAGCTCGGGGACAGGCTATAACTATGGCTACACCTTC.

This chain uses TRBV29-1 with TRBJ1-3, with D perhaps TRBD1 (5 bases). V was shortened by 8 bases and J by 4 bases, with 12 bases between the two germline ends. Germline V gives CDR1 SQVTM, CDR2 ANQGSEA. This CDR3 has 12 residues. The CDR3 bases are TGCAGCATGACAGTCGGCGGAAACACCATATATTTT. Its translation: CSMTVGGNTIYF.

This sequence joins TRBV30 and TRBJ2-2; no reliable D call. This CDR3 spans 12 amino acids. Germline V gene lookup returns CDR1 GTSNPN and CDR2 SVGIG (reference sequence). The V gene lost 4 bases and the J gene lost 5 bases, with 8 bases spanning the gap. CDR3 bases: TGTGCCTGGAAGCTAGGAACCGGGGAGCTGTTTTTT. Residues: CAWKLGTGELFF.

The chain is built from TRBV5-6 and TRBJ1-1; D call uncertain. Germline CDR1 is SGHDT and CDR2 is YYEEEE. Trimming cost V 3 bases and J 11 bases, with 20 bases left between them. The CDR3 spans 14 residues. The DNA of the CDR3 is TGTGCCAGCAGCTCAACTCATCGAAAGGGTAGTGCTTTCTTT. Protein product: CASSSTHRKGSAFF.

The chain joins TRBV20-1 to TRBJ1-2, with D perhaps matching TRBD1 (5 bases). Germline V CDR1 and CDR2: DFQATT, SNEGSKA (reference sequence). V lost 7 bases and J 8 bases, leaving 14 bases between the germline ends. The CDR3 has 11 amino acids. The CDR3 loop is CSDVAGNGYTF. CDR3 bases: TGCAGTGACGTTGCAGGGAACGGCTACACCTTC.

V and J are TRBV3-1 and TRBJ2-2; 12 nucleotides align to TRBD2. Germline V gene data show CDR1 as LGHDT and CDR2 as YNNKEL (reference sequence). Trimming at V came to 4 bases and at J to 8 bases, leaving 8 bases not matched to a gene. The CDR3 has 16 residues. The DNA of the CDR3 is TGTGCCAGCAGCCCCCCTAGCGGGGGGGCCACGGGGGAGCTGTTTTTT. This translates into CASSPPSGGATGELFF.

V and J are TRBV20-1 and TRBJ2-5; weak D call: TRBD2 (5 bases). The CDR3 totals 12 residues. In germline, CDR1 is DFQATT, CDR2 SNEGSKA (reference sequence). Trimming left V 6 bases short and J 2 bases short, with 10 bases between. For the CDR3, the DNA is TGCAGTGCCACAGCGGAGCAAGAGACCCAGTACTTC. Its translation: CSATAEQETQYF.

This chain joins TRBV5-1 and TRBJ2-2; possibly TRBD1 for D (6 bases). The CDR3 has 14 residues. Trimming removed 1 base from V and 6 bases from J, with 10 bases in between. Per germline, CDR1 SGHRS and CDR2 YFSETQ. The CDR3 region is CASSLLQGPGELFF. In nucleotides, the CDR3 is TGCGCCAGCAGCTTGTTACAGGGTCCCGGGGAGCTGTTTTTT.

The V and J genes are TRBV20-1 and TRBJ2-3; TRBD2 is a possible D gene (6 bases). CDR1 DFQATT and CDR2 SNEGSKA come from the germline V gene (reference sequence). V was cut by 5 bases and J by 1 base, with 16 bases left in between. The length of the CDR3 is 15 residues. DNA of the CDR3: TGCAGTGCTCGGGACTTGTCCGTTGGCACAGATACGCAGTATTTT. Protein sequence: CSARDLSVGTDTQYF.

The chain joins TRBV5-6 to TRBJ2-7, with TRBD2 identical over 13 bases. Germline assignment: CDR1 SGHDT and CDR2 YYEEEE. This CDR3 spans 15 amino acids. Unmatched junction bases numbered 1, after V lost 2 bases and J lost 2 bases. For the CDR3, the DNA is TGTGCCAGCAGCTTCGGACTAGCGGGAGCCTACGAGCAGTACTTC. Translation: CASSFGLAGAYEQYF.

The rearrangement uses TRBV14 and TRBJ2-5; 7 nucleotides match TRBD1. Germline CDR1 SGHDN, CDR2 FVKESK. The CDR3 is made up of 15 amino acids. V lost 3 bases and J lost 4; bases outside the gene matches: 8. Written as DNA, the CDR3 is TGTGCCAGCAGCCAGAGGGTGGCAGGGGGAGAGACCCAGTACTTC. This codes for CASSQRVAGGETQYF.

This sequence joins TRBV24-1 and TRBJ2-1, with D tentatively TRBD1 (5 bases). CDR1 and CDR2 (germline): KGHDR, SFDVKD. The CDR3 totals 13 residues. Trimming left V 9 bases short and J 0 bases short, with 8 bases between. Written as DNA, the CDR3 is TGTGCCACCCGAGACAGCTCCTACAATGAGCAGTTCTTC. Encoded protein: CATRDSSYNEQFF.

The chain uses TRBV25-1 and TRBJ1-5, with no clear D. Germline assignment: CDR1 MGHDK and CDR2 SYGVNS. CDR3 length: 14 amino acids. Trimming left V 5 bases short and J 3 bases short, with 11 bases between. CDR3 coding DNA: TGTGCCAGCAGTCGCGCGGGGTACAATCAGCCCCAGCATTTT. It specifies CASSRAGYNQPQHF.

This clonotype was observed once. The gene calls are TRBV20-1 and TRBJ1-1; 9 nucleotides align to TRBD1. The trim removed 5 bases at V and 6 bases at J, leaving 10 bases unmatched. This CDR3 has 14 residues. The germline CDR1 and CDR2 sequences are DFQATT and SNEGSKA (reference sequence). The CDR3 region has the DNA TGCAGTGCTGGGGAACAGGGGGCGGCGGCTGAAGCTTTCTTT. This encodes CSAGEQGAAAEAFF.

This chain connects TRBV11-1 to TRBJ2-7; 10 positions agree with TRBD2. Germline values: CDR1 SGHAT, CDR2 FQDESV (reference sequence). The CDR3 has 14 amino acids. Trimming at V came to 7 bases and at J to 6 bases, leaving 9 bases not matched to a gene. The CDR3 nucleotides read TGTGCCAGCACCTTCAGCGGGAGGGCCTCCGAGCAGTACTTC. It yields the protein CASTFSGRASEQYF. Looking up the rest from reference TRBV11-1 and TRBJ2-7 gives the full variable domain: EAEVAQSPRYKITEKSQAVAFWCDPISGHATLYWYRQILGQGPELLVQFQDESVVDDSQLPKDRFSAERLKGVDSTLKIQPAELGDSAMYLCASTFSGRASEQYFGPGTRLTVT.

The count of this clonotype is one. The chain uses TRBV4-3 and TRBJ1-6; D remains unclear. CDR1 and CDR2 (germline): LGHNA, YSLEER. The germline V and J ends were trimmed by 0 bases and 10 bases, with 16 bases remaining between them. The CDR3 spans 16 residues. The CDR3 spells CASSQEWAGNESPLHF. CDR3 nucleotide sequence: TGCGCCAGCAGCCAAGAATGGGCTGGGAACGAATCACCCCTCCACTTT.

V usage is TRBV30 and J usage is TRBJ1-3; 8 bases fit TRBD1. The CDR3 runs 15 residues. The junction had 9 bases not matched to a gene; V was cut back by 4 bases and J by 4 bases. Germline V gene sequence: CDR1 GTSNPN, CDR2 SVGIG (reference sequence). The chain's CDR3 is CAWIRTGMRGNTIYF. CDR3 DNA sequence: TGTGCCTGGATCCGGACAGGGATGAGGGGAAACACCATATATTTT. The full variable domain, its missing parts supplied by reference TRBV30 and TRBJ1-3, is SQTIHQWPATLVQPVGSPLSLECTVEGTSNPNLYWYRQAAGRGLQLLFYSVGIGQISSEVPQNLSASRPQDRQFILSSKKLLLSDSGFYLCAWIRTGMRGNTIYFGEGSWLTVV.

This chain connects TRBV5-4 to TRBJ2-3; 9 nucleotides line up with TRBD1. V dropped 5 bases and J dropped 2; count of bases not matched to a gene: 6. There are 15 residues in the CDR3. Per germline, CDR1 SGHNT and CDR2 YYREEE (reference sequence). The DNA for the CDR3 is TGTGCCAGCAGACGCGGGACAGGGCCCACAGATACGCAGTATTTT. Translating gives CASRRGTGPTDTQYF.

In its sample, this clonotype was seen once. This CDR3 is CATSDPPGVPELFF. Written as DNA, the CDR3 is TGTGCCACCAGTGATCCCCCCGGTGTTCCGGAGCTGTTTTTT. V gene TRBV24-1 combines with J gene TRBJ2-2; D is ambiguous. The V and J ends lost 3 bases and 10 bases respectively, with 14 bases between them. The CDR3 contains 14 residues. Germline-derived CDR1 and CDR2 are KGHDR and SFDVKD.

The chain employs TRBV6-2 or TRBV6-3 and TRBJ2-1; D possibly corresponds to TRBD2 (5 bases). The CDR3 is made up of 15 amino acids. The germline V gene encodes CDR1 MNHEY and CDR2 SVGEGT. The V gene lost 6 bases and the J gene lost 2 bases, with 14 bases spanning the gap. The CDR3 nucleotides are TGTGCCAGCAGCTTCGGAGGTAGCCCCTACAATGAGCAGTTCTTC. The encoded protein is CASSFGGSPYNEQFF.

The chain links TRBV4-1 to TRBJ1-2; D gene uncertain. Germline lookup yields CDR1 MGHRA and CDR2 YSYEKL. The germline V and J ends were trimmed by 8 bases and 8 bases, with 18 bases remaining between them. The CDR3 runs 13 residues. Here the CDR3 DNA reads TGCGCCAGCTCTAGGGCCGCCACGGAGGGCTACACCTTC. This gives the protein CASSRAATEGYTF.

This sequence joins TRBV12-3 or TRBV12-4 and TRBJ1-1; TRBD1 is a possible D gene (6 bases). V was trimmed by 3 bases and J by 5 bases, leaving 13 bases between them. The CDR3 totals 14 residues. CDR3 amino acids: CASSFVSGVTEAFF. The CDR3 DNA sequence: TGTGCCAGCAGTTTTGTGTCAGGGGTTACTGAAGCTTTCTTT.

The gene calls are TRBV7-2 and TRBJ2-2; D is ambiguous. Germline values: CDR1 SGHTA, CDR2 FQGNSA. Trimming took 8 bases from V and 10 from J, leaving 8 bases between them. This CDR3 spans 10 amino acids. The chain's CDR3 is CASSPEELFF. The DNA of the CDR3 is TGTGCCAGCTCCCCGGAGGAGCTGTTTTTT.

The rearrangement joins TRBV5-5 to TRBJ1-5, with 8 bases fitting TRBD1. The CDR3 extends over 14 amino acids. Germline assignment: CDR1 SGHKS and CDR2 YYEKEE (reference sequence). Losses at the gene ends were 2 bases for V and 7 bases for J; bases not matched to a gene: 5. CDR3 loop: CASSFGQGRQPQHF. CDR3 in DNA: TGTGCCAGCAGCTTCGGACAGGGCCGCCAGCCCCAGCATTTT.

V gene TRBV21-1 combines with J gene TRBJ1-2. TRBV21-1 is a listed pseudogene. This CDR3 has 12 amino acids. The CDR3 DNA follows: TGTGCCAGCAGCAGGGGTGAGAGGGGCTACACCTTC. Its protein is CASSRGERGYTF.

The gene calls are TRBV29-1 and TRBJ2-3; TRBD2 might be the D (5 bases). This CDR3 comprises 14 residues. Germline V gene lookup returns CDR1 SQVTM and CDR2 ANQGSEA. The V and J ends lost 5 bases and 4 bases respectively, with 16 bases between them. The CDR3 region is CSVTSVGRADTQYF. DNA for the CDR3: TGCAGCGTTACTAGTGTGGGTAGGGCAGATACGCAGTATTTT.

The V and J genes are TRBV20-1 and TRBJ1-5; 9 positions agree with TRBD1. V lost 1 base and J lost 4; bases outside the gene matches: 2. Germline CDR1 DFQATT, CDR2 SNEGSKA (reference sequence). CDR3 size: 14 residues. The CDR3 sequence: CSARGDRANQPQHF. In DNA, the CDR3 is TGCAGTGCTAGAGGGGACAGGGCGAATCAGCCCCAGCATTTT.

This clonotype appeared once. The rearrangement uses TRBV12-3 or TRBV12-4 and TRBJ1-2, with 8 bases lining up with TRBD1. Losses at the gene ends were 5 bases for V and 4 bases for J; bases not matched to a gene: 6. The CDR3 spans 14 residues. Here the CDR3 reads CASSRRDRLYGYTF. CDR3 in DNA: TGTGCCAGCAGTCGCCGGGACAGGCTCTATGGCTACACCTTC.